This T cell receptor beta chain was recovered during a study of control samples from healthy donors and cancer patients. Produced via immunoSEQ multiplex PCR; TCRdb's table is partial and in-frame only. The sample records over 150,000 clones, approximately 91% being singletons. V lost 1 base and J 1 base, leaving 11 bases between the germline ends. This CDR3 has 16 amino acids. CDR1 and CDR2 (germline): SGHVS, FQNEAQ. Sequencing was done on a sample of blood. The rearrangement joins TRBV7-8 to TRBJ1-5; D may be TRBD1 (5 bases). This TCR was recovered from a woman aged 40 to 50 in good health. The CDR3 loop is CASSLGARGSNQPQHF. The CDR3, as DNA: TGTGCCAGCAGCTTAGGAGCGAGGGGAAGCAATCAGCCCCAGCATTTT.